This passage covers 20 T cell receptor beta chains from one sample sequenced in a study of shared clonotypes between healthy human individuals. Using immunoSEQ multiplex PCR, the repertoire was profiled, and TCRdb retains in-frame clones only, with some absent. The table includes more than 2,000,000 clones, around nine tenths detected once. The specimen was naive CD4+ T cells sorted from blood. This sample's subset: CD45RA+ positively selected. The receptors here all came from a man aged 18-30 years in good health.

This rearrangement joins TRBV7-6 to TRBJ2-5; no definite D call. Germline CDR1 SGHVS, CDR2 FNYEAQ. Trimming left V 5 bases short and J 0 bases short, with 4 bases between. The CDR3 covers 12 residues. The CDR3, as DNA: TGTGCCAGCAGCGCACACCAAGAGACCCAGTACTTC. This sequence encodes CASSAHQETQYF.

This clone appeared once. V is TRBV10-3 and J is TRBJ2-5; the D call may be TRBD1 or TRBD2 (5 bases each). CDR3 length: 15 amino acids. Trimming pared 2 bases from V and 5 bases from J, leaving 15 bases between. Germline V lookup: CDR1 ENHRY, CDR2 SYGVKD. The CDR3 is CAISEGPGSRETQYF. CDR3 nucleotides: TGTGCCATCAGTGAGGGCCCAGGGAGCCGGGAGACCCAGTACTTC.

The chain uses TRBV5-1 and TRBJ1-4; 7 nucleotides agree with TRBD1. Germline V CDR1 and CDR2: SGHRS, YFSETQ. J gave up 4 bases and V 1 base, and 7 bases lay outside the gene matches. The CDR3 consists of 16 residues. CDR3: CASSLKADRFNEKLFF. In DNA form, the CDR3 reads TGCGCCAGCAGCTTGAAGGCGGACAGGTTTAATGAAAAACTGTTTTTT.

The CDR3: CASSSGTSWETQYF. For the CDR3, the DNA is TGTGCCAGCAGTTCCGGGACTAGCTGGGAGACCCAGTACTTC. The chain combines TRBV6-5 with TRBJ2-5; 9 positions agree with TRBD2. The CDR3 is 14 amino acids. The J segment lost 5 bases and the V segment lost 4 bases, leaving 5 bases of the junction unmatched. CDR1 is MNHEY and CDR2 is SVGAGI in the germline V gene.

The V call is TRBV7-9, the J call TRBJ1-4; D is ambiguous. Trimming stripped 5 bases from V and 8 bases from J, with 21 bases between. Germline V lookup: CDR1 SEHNR, CDR2 FQNEAQ (reference sequence). This CDR3 has 16 residues. The CDR3 DNA reads as TGTGCCAGCAGCCGCCTTCTAGGGTCTGCGGGGGAAAAACTGTTTTTT. It encodes CASSRLLGSAGEKLFF. Complete variable domain (other parts from reference TRBV7-9 and TRBJ1-4): DTGVSQNPRHKITKRGQNVTFRCDPISEHNRLYWYRQTLGQGPEFLTYFQNEAQLEKSRLLSDRFSAERPKGSFSTLEIQRTEQGDSAMYLCASSRLLGSAGEKLFFGSGTQLSVL.

Written as DNA, the CDR3 is TGTGCCAGCGGGGGACAGTGCTCAGCTTTCTTT. It is translated as CASGGQCSAFF. This chain connects TRBV21-1 to TRBJ1-1; the D call in the table, TRBD1, was not verified against the DNA. TRBV21-1 is a pseudogene locus. There are 11 residues in the CDR3.

The V and J genes are TRBV18 and TRBJ1-3; D not certain. The CDR3 totals 15 residues. Germline values: CDR1 KGHSH, CDR2 LQKENI. Trimming shortened V by 0 bases and J by 0 bases, and 6 bases separated the two germline ends. Here the CDR3 reads CASSPPYNSGNTIYF. CDR3 nucleotides: TGTGCCAGCTCACCACCTTATAACTCTGGAAACACCATATATTTT.

This rearrangement joins TRBV19 to TRBJ1-5; TRBD1 is a possible D gene (5 bases). Germline-derived CDR1 and CDR2 are LNHDA and SQIVND (reference sequence). The CDR3 length is 13 residues. The V end was cut by 2 bases, the J end by 12 bases, with 14 bases between. The CDR3 loop is CASSIIGTEVQHF. The CDR3 DNA reads as TGTGCCAGTAGTATAATAGGGACGGAGGTCCAGCATTTT.

The rearrangement uses TRBV5-1 and TRBJ2-5; 13 nucleotides agree with TRBD2. The CDR3 is 16 residues long. The germline gives CDR1 SGHRS, CDR2 YFSETQ. V gave up 0 bases and J gave up 4 bases; unmatched junction bases: 3. The CDR3 nucleotides read TGCGCCAGCAGCTTGGCCAGGACTAGCGGGGGAGAGACCCAGTACTTC. Translating it yields CASSLARTSGGETQYF.

This chain links TRBV6-6 with TRBJ1-2; 7 nucleotides match TRBD1. The germline V gene has CDR1 MNHNY and CDR2 SVGAGI (reference sequence). Trimming removed 6 bases from V and 4 bases from J; junction bases left unmatched: 11. This CDR3 comprises 15 residues. CDR3 loop: CASRQTQGQGYGYTF. The CDR3 bases are TGTGCCAGCAGACAGACACAGGGGCAGGGCTATGGCTACACCTTC.

V and J are TRBV7-2 and TRBJ1-2, with 8 bases lining up with TRBD1. The CDR3 covers 13 residues. Germline values: CDR1 SGHTA, CDR2 FQGNSA. Germline trimming cut 5 bases from V and 7 bases from J; bases unmatched to any gene: 6. The CDR3 DNA follows: TGTGCCAGCAGCCAAGGACAGGGACGTGGCTACACCTTC. Its translation is CASSQGQGRGYTF.

The genes are TRBV11-1 and TRBJ1-1; no firm D call. The CDR3 totals 16 residues. Germline values: CDR1 SGHAT, CDR2 FQDESV (reference sequence). V was trimmed by 4 bases and J by 1 base, leaving 16 bases between them. CDR3 coding DNA: TGTGCCAGCAGCTCCACAAAAGTGGTAGGGAACACTGAAGCTTTCTTT. It is translated as CASSSTKVVGNTEAFF.

The chain links TRBV7-9 to TRBJ2-5; D might be TRBD1 (6 bases). Trimming stripped 1 base from V and 4 bases from J, with 13 bases between. Germline V gives CDR1 SEHNR, CDR2 FQNEAQ (reference sequence). The CDR3 runs to 15 residues. The DNA of the CDR3 is TGTGCCAGCAGCTTAGACGGCAGGGGCGGAGAGACCCAGTACTTC. This encodes CASSLDGRGGETQYF.

This clone was counted only a few times. This rearrangement joins TRBV27 to TRBJ1-5; no definite D call. Trimming took 1 base from V and 2 from J, leaving 18 bases between them. The germline V gene encodes CDR1 MNHEY and CDR2 SMNVEV (reference sequence). This CDR3 contains 18 residues. The DNA of the CDR3 is TGTGCCAGCAGTTTATTCCCTTCCCGTGGACGGGGCAATCAGCCCCAGCATTTT. It is translated as CASSLFPSRGRGNQPQHF.

This chain connects TRBV5-1 to TRBJ1-6; 8 nucleotides match TRBD1. The V gene end was trimmed by 4 bases and the J gene end by 7 bases; junction bases not matched to a gene: 10. The CDR3 sequence is 16 residues long. Germline assignment: CDR1 SGHRS and CDR2 YFSETQ. The CDR3 nucleotides read TGCGCCAGCAGCCCCAGGACACAGGGGGGCAATTCACCCCTCCACTTT. Its protein product is CASSPRTQGGNSPLHF.

The rearrangement uses TRBV2 and TRBJ1-6, with D perhaps matching TRBD1 (5 bases). Trimming removed 6 bases at V and 0 bases at J, with 15 bases between. The length of the CDR3 is 17 residues. Germline assignment: CDR1 SNHLY and CDR2 FYNNEI. CDR3: CASRGPDVSSYNSPLHF. The CDR3 region has the DNA TGTGCCAGCAGGGGGCCCGACGTGAGCTCCTATAATTCACCCCTCCACTTT.

This chain connects TRBV6-7 to TRBJ2-2, with 9 bases lining up with TRBD1. TRBV6-7 is an ORF for which the function is uncertain. V gave up 7 bases and J gave up 6 bases; unmatched junction bases: 6. This CDR3 contains 14 residues. The chain's CDR3 is CASTHRGLAGELFF. As DNA, the CDR3 is TGTGCCAGCACGCACAGGGGGCTGGCCGGGGAGCTGTTTTTT.

The rearrangement joins TRBV28 to TRBJ2-3, with 8 bases fitting TRBD2. This CDR3 comprises 18 residues. With 3 bases clipped from V and 2 bases from J, the junction kept 13 bases outside the gene matches. Germline lookup yields CDR1 MDHEN and CDR2 SYDVKM. CDR3 amino acids: CASSFPGSRGAPTDTQYF. CDR3 nucleotide sequence: TGTGCCAGCAGTTTCCCAGGATCGCGGGGGGCCCCCACAGATACGCAGTATTTT.

The genes are TRBV4-3 and TRBJ1-2, with a tentative D call TRBD1 (5 bases). The CDR3 spans 15 residues. Trimming pared 0 bases from V and 3 bases from J, leaving 11 bases between. CDR1 and CDR2 from the germline V gene are LGHNA and YSLEER. The CDR3 protein is CASSQDPGHHYGYTF. CDR3 DNA: TGCGCCAGCAGCCAAGATCCCGGACACCACTATGGCTACACCTTC.

V and J are TRBV6-5 and TRBJ1-1; tentatively, D is TRBD1 (6 bases). CDR3 length: 15 amino acids. Germline loops: CDR1 MNHEY, CDR2 SVGAGI. The V end lost 2 bases, the J end lost 0 bases, and 10 bases lay between the germline ends. The CDR3 DNA reads TGTGCCAGCAGTTACAACGACAGGATGAACACTGAAGCTTTCTTT. Amino acid sequence: CASSYNDRMNTEAFF.